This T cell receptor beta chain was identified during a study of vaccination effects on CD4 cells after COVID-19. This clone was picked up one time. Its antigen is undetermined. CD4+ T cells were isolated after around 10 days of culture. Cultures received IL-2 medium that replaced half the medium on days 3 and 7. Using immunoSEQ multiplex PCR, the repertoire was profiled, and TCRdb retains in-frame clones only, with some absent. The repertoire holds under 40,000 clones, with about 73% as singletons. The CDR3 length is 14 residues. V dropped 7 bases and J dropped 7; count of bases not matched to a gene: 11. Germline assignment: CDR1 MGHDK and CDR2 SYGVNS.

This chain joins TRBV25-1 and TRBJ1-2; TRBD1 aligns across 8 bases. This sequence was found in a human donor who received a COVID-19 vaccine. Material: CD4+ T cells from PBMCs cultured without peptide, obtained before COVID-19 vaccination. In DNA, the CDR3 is TGTGCCAGCAAACACTTTGGACAGGGATCTGGCTACACCTTC. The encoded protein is CASKHFGQGSGYTF.